These T cell receptor beta chains were read from a single sample in a study of blood T cell repertoires in COVID-19. Libraries were prepared by immunoSEQ multiplex PCR; TCRdb keeps only in-frame clonotypes and omits some of them. The sample holds some 40,000 clones, roughly 91% seen once. The specimen sequenced was peripheral blood. The receptors were gathered from a human donor in a cohort sampled during active COVID-19. Each CDR3 is given with its conserved first and last residue. Each record gives: D gene, J gene, clone size, V gene, CDR3 protein, CDR3 DNA. D genes are given only for firm matches. Clone sizes are given selectively: once, few, many, or a class where the clone is expanded.

D gene: .
J gene: TRBJ2-1
clone size: .
V gene: TRBV14
CDR3 protein: CASSLTEYNEQFF
CDR3 DNA: TGTGCCAGCAGCCTCACTGAATACAATGAGCAGTTCTTC

D gene: .
J gene: TRBJ2-1
clone size: .
V gene: TRBV4-1
CDR3 protein: CASSQDHGANEQFF
CDR3 DNA: TGCGCCAGCAGCCAAGATCATGGGGCCAATGAGCAGTTCTTC

D gene: .
J gene: TRBJ2-7
clone size: .
V gene: TRBV7-2
CDR3 protein: CASSPVYEQYF
CDR3 DNA: TGTGCCAGCAGCCCCGTATACGAGCAGTACTTC

D gene: .
J gene: TRBJ2-3
clone size: .
V gene: TRBV7-3
CDR3 protein: CASSLIAASTDTQYF
CDR3 DNA: TGTGCCAGCAGCTTAATTGCGGCTAGCACAGATACGCAGTATTTT

D gene: .
J gene: TRBJ2-1
clone size: .
V gene: TRBV10-1
CDR3 protein: CASSGGLGEQFF
CDR3 DNA: TGCGCCAGCAGTGGAGGTTTAGGTGAGCAGTTCTTC

D gene: .
J gene: TRBJ1-1
clone size: .
V gene: TRBV3-1/TRBV3-2
CDR3 protein: CASSQDRRRAFF
CDR3 DNA: TGTGCCAGCAGCCAAGATCGTCGGAGGGCTTTCTTT

D gene: TRBD1
J gene: TRBJ2-7
clone size: .
V gene: TRBV11-2
CDR3 protein: CASSLSQGAPGEQYF
CDR3 DNA: TGTGCCAGCAGCTTATCACAGGGGGCTCCTGGCGAGCAGTACTTC

D gene: TRBD1
J gene: TRBJ2-1
clone size: .
V gene: TRBV6-1
CDR3 protein: CASSETPGQGRGGEQFF
CDR3 DNA: TGTGCCAGCAGTGAAACCCCGGGACAGGGGAGGGGCGGTGAGCAGTTCTTC

D gene: .
J gene: TRBJ2-7
clone size: .
V gene: TRBV6-1
CDR3 protein: CASSAQGNRPSSYEQYF
CDR3 DNA: TGTGCCAGCAGTGCCCAGGGGAACAGGCCCAGCTCCTACGAGCAGTACTTC

D gene: .
J gene: TRBJ2-4
clone size: once
V gene: TRBV19
CDR3 protein: CASSLRTAKNIQYF
CDR3 DNA: TGTGCCAGTAGTCTACGTACGGCCAAAAACATTCAGTACTTC

D gene: TRBD1
J gene: TRBJ2-5
clone size: .
V gene: TRBV9
CDR3 protein: CASSAGTGGQETQYF
CDR3 DNA: TGTGCCAGCAGCGCCGGGACAGGGGGCCAAGAGACCCAGTACTTC

D gene: TRBD2
J gene: TRBJ2-1
clone size: once
V gene: TRBV7-3
CDR3 protein: CASSSSGMVLSNEQFF
CDR3 DNA: TGTGCCAGCAGCTCAAGCGGGATGGTACTTTCGAATGAGCAGTTCTTC

D gene: .
J gene: TRBJ2-7
clone size: .
V gene: TRBV27
CDR3 protein: CASSSEGYEQYF
CDR3 DNA: TGTGCCAGCAGTTCGGAGGGGTACGAGCAGTACTTC

D gene: TRBD1
J gene: TRBJ2-1
clone size: few
V gene: TRBV18
CDR3 protein: CASSPGRQGFGEQFF
CDR3 DNA: TGTGCCAGCTCACCCGGGCGACAGGGGTTTGGTGAGCAGTTCTTC

D gene: .
J gene: TRBJ2-6
clone size: .
V gene: TRBV11-2
CDR3 protein: CASGRQVFGANVLTF
CDR3 DNA: TGTGCCAGCGGTAGACAGGTCTTCGGGGCCAACGTCCTGACTTTC

D gene: TRBD2
J gene: TRBJ2-1
clone size: .
V gene: TRBV6-6
CDR3 protein: CASRPSGSSYNEQFF
CDR3 DNA: TGTGCCAGCAGACCGAGCGGGAGTTCCTACAATGAGCAGTTCTTC

D gene: TRBD1
J gene: TRBJ2-7
clone size: once
V gene: TRBV24-1
CDR3 protein: CATSDLSGQGHF
CDR3 DNA: TGTGCCACCAGTGATTTGTCGGGACAGGGACACTTC

D gene: .
J gene: TRBJ2-7
clone size: .
V gene: TRBV7-9
CDR3 protein: CASSPPTASSYEQYF
CDR3 DNA: TGTGCCAGCAGCCCGCCGACAGCGAGCTCCTACGAGCAGTACTTC

D gene: TRBD2
J gene: TRBJ2-3
clone size: once
V gene: TRBV7-9
CDR3 protein: CASSLGTQGLETDTQYF
CDR3 DNA: TGTGCCAGCAGCTTAGGGACCCAGGGACTAGAAACAGATACGCAGTATTTT

D gene: TRBD2
J gene: TRBJ2-3
clone size: .
V gene: TRBV5-1
CDR3 protein: CASSLAAGGEFRGDTQYF
CDR3 DNA: TGCGCCAGCAGCTTGGCAGCGGGAGGAGAGTTCCGTGGAGATACGCAGTATTTT

D gene: TRBD2
J gene: TRBJ2-5
clone size: .
V gene: TRBV28
CDR3 protein: CASSGAGGGIETQYF
CDR3 DNA: TGTGCCAGCAGTGGGGCGGGGGGAGGCATAGAGACCCAGTACTTC

D gene: .
J gene: TRBJ2-7
clone size: .
V gene: TRBV2
CDR3 protein: CASSVAVIGEQYF
CDR3 DNA: TGTGCCAGCAGTGTGGCGGTAATCGGCGAGCAGTACTTC

D gene: .
J gene: TRBJ2-1
clone size: .
V gene: TRBV13
CDR3 protein: CASSREYNEQFF
CDR3 DNA: TGTGCCAGCAGCAGAGAGTACAATGAGCAGTTCTTC

D gene: TRBD2
J gene: TRBJ2-5
clone size: .
V gene: TRBV13
CDR3 protein: CASSSRLAGQTQYF
CDR3 DNA: TGTGCCAGCAGTTCGAGACTAGCGGGACAGACCCAGTACTTC

D gene: TRBD2
J gene: TRBJ2-1
clone size: .
V gene: TRBV28
CDR3 protein: CASSFTSAGTNEQFF
CDR3 DNA: TGTGCCAGCAGTTTCACTAGCGCCGGAACCAATGAGCAGTTCTTC

D gene: TRBD1
J gene: TRBJ2-3
clone size: .
V gene: TRBV6-1
CDR3 protein: CASSDGQGADTQYF
CDR3 DNA: TGTGCCAGCAGTGACGGACAGGGGGCAGATACGCAGTATTTT

D gene: .
J gene: TRBJ2-3
clone size: .
V gene: TRBV18
CDR3 protein: CASSTESPDTQYF
CDR3 DNA: TGTGCCAGCTCAACAGAGAGCCCAGATACGCAGTATTTT

D gene: TRBD2
J gene: TRBJ2-3
clone size: .
V gene: TRBV9
CDR3 protein: CASSVGVAGADTQYF
CDR3 DNA: TGTGCCAGCAGCGTAGGAGTTGCGGGAGCAGATACGCAGTATTTT

D gene: .
J gene: TRBJ2-2
clone size: .
V gene: TRBV10-2
CDR3 protein: CASSERGGATGELFF
CDR3 DNA: TGCGCCAGCAGTGAGCGGGGAGGTGCGACCGGGGAGCTGTTTTTT

D gene: .
J gene: TRBJ2-7
clone size: .
V gene: TRBV7-8
CDR3 protein: CASSFEGDGTSYEQYF
CDR3 DNA: TGTGCCAGCAGCTTCGAGGGGGACGGGACCTCCTACGAGCAGTACTTC

D gene: TRBD1
J gene: TRBJ1-4
clone size: .
V gene: TRBV2
CDR3 protein: CASSRGQDREKLFF
CDR3 DNA: TGTGCCAGCAGTCGGGGACAGGATCGCGAAAAACTGTTTTTT

D gene: .
J gene: TRBJ1-2
clone size: .
V gene: TRBV9
CDR3 protein: CASSVGASYGYTF
CDR3 DNA: TGTGCCAGCAGCGTAGGGGCGTCTTATGGCTACACCTTC

D gene: .
J gene: TRBJ2-1
clone size: once
V gene: TRBV28
CDR3 protein: CASSDSSRAYNEQFF
CDR3 DNA: TGTGCCAGCAGTGACAGTTCAAGGGCCTACAATGAGCAGTTCTTC

D gene: TRBD2
J gene: TRBJ2-1
clone size: .
V gene: TRBV7-6
CDR3 protein: CASLRGGTYNEQFF
CDR3 DNA: TGTGCATCCTTACGGGGGGGAACGTACAATGAGCAGTTCTTC

D gene: TRBD2
J gene: TRBJ2-1
clone size: .
V gene: TRBV10-1
CDR3 protein: CASSAAGGPGEQFF
CDR3 DNA: TGCGCCAGCAGTGCGGCGGGAGGGCCCGGTGAGCAGTTCTTC

D gene: .
J gene: TRBJ2-2
clone size: .
V gene: TRBV5-4
CDR3 protein: CASSMRLVAGELFF
CDR3 DNA: TGTGCCAGCAGCATGAGATTAGTCGCCGGGGAGCTGTTTTTT

D gene: TRBD1
J gene: TRBJ2-3
clone size: .
V gene: TRBV4-2
CDR3 protein: CASSQGQGAGDTQYF
CDR3 DNA: TGTGCCAGCAGCCAAGGACAGGGGGCAGGGGATACGCAGTATTTT

D gene: TRBD1
J gene: TRBJ1-1
clone size: .
V gene: TRBV5-1
CDR3 protein: CASSLGQGARTEAFF
CDR3 DNA: TGCGCCAGCAGCTTGGGTCAGGGGGCGAGAACTGAAGCTTTCTTT

D gene: .
J gene: TRBJ2-3
clone size: .
V gene: TRBV11-3
CDR3 protein: CASSFSSADTQYF
CDR3 DNA: TGTGCCAGCAGCTTCTCCTCCGCAGATACGCAGTATTTT

D gene: TRBD2
J gene: TRBJ2-2
clone size: .
V gene: TRBV2
CDR3 protein: CASRYTSGRTGELFF
CDR3 DNA: TGTGCCAGCCGCTATACTAGCGGGAGGACCGGGGAGCTGTTTTTT

D gene: TRBD1
J gene: TRBJ2-7
clone size: .
V gene: TRBV9
CDR3 protein: CASSAGTGGYEQYF
CDR3 DNA: TGTGCCAGCAGCGCCGGGACAGGGGGCTACGAGCAGTACTTC

D gene: TRBD2
J gene: TRBJ2-1
clone size: .
V gene: TRBV6-2/TRBV6-3
CDR3 protein: CASSYYLAGDRNEQFF
CDR3 DNA: TGTGCCAGCAGTTACTACCTAGCGGGAGACCGGAATGAGCAGTTCTTC

D gene: TRBD1
J gene: TRBJ2-3
clone size: .
V gene: TRBV27
CDR3 protein: CASRGTGQGTDTQYF
CDR3 DNA: TGTGCCAGCAGAGGGACAGGGCAGGGCACAGATACGCAGTATTTT

D gene: .
J gene: TRBJ2-1
clone size: .
V gene: TRBV7-8
CDR3 protein: CASRKGQYNEQFF
CDR3 DNA: TGTGCCAGCAGAAAAGGACAGTACAATGAGCAGTTCTTC

D gene: .
J gene: TRBJ1-2
clone size: .
V gene: TRBV5-4
CDR3 protein: CASSLGQTRHYGYTF
CDR3 DNA: TGTGCCAGCAGCTTGGGACAGACCCGACACTATGGCTACACCTTC

D gene: .
J gene: TRBJ2-2
clone size: .
V gene: TRBV28
CDR3 protein: CASQERVKNTGELFF
CDR3 DNA: TGTGCCAGCCAAGAGAGGGTAAAAAACACCGGGGAGCTGTTTTTT

D gene: TRBD2
J gene: TRBJ2-7
clone size: .
V gene: TRBV7-9
CDR3 protein: CASSRAGPSYEQYF
CDR3 DNA: TGTGCCAGCAGCCGAGCGGGACCTTCCTACGAGCAGTACTTC

D gene: .
J gene: TRBJ1-2
clone size: .
V gene: TRBV7-2
CDR3 protein: CASSLPAGPPPWGYTF
CDR3 DNA: TGTGCCAGCAGCTTACCGGCAGGGCCCCCACCTTGGGGCTACACCTTC

D gene: TRBD2
J gene: TRBJ2-2
clone size: .
V gene: TRBV24-1
CDR3 protein: CATRGEGNTGELFF
CDR3 DNA: TGTGCCACCAGAGGGGAGGGGAACACCGGGGAGCTGTTTTTT

D gene: .
J gene: TRBJ2-7
clone size: .
V gene: TRBV6-6
CDR3 protein: CASSYGDVATYEQYF
CDR3 DNA: TGTGCCAGCAGTTACGGAGACGTGGCAACCTACGAGCAGTACTTC

D gene: TRBD1
J gene: TRBJ1-1
clone size: .
V gene: TRBV19
CDR3 protein: CASSASPRQGTMNTEAFF
CDR3 DNA: TGTGCCAGTAGTGCCAGCCCGCGACAGGGGACTATGAACACTGAAGCTTTCTTT

D gene: TRBD1
J gene: TRBJ2-4
clone size: .
V gene: TRBV29-1
CDR3 protein: CSVEGTGSDKNIQYF
CDR3 DNA: TGCAGCGTTGAAGGGACAGGGTCGGACAAAAACATTCAGTACTTC

D gene: TRBD2
J gene: TRBJ2-3
clone size: .
V gene: TRBV28
CDR3 protein: CASRPGTSGADTQYF
CDR3 DNA: TGTGCCAGCAGACCCGGGACTAGTGGAGCAGATACGCAGTATTTT